This T cell receptor (beta chain) is drawn from a study of blood T cells in healthy people across ages. Study-level findings and limits: Long-lived donors exceeded aged donors in naive CD4+ cells and diversity.

Next came a second PCR, run for about 7 to 12 cycles, which used a sample-barcoded 5' primer along with a J-beta primer mix. Through a template-switch adaptor with 12 random nucleotides, each cDNA molecule received a tag. TCRdb re-called the 5' RACE reads with MiXCR, one entry per CDR3 protein. The table has 1.8 million or so distinct CDR3 sequences, around 42% seen once; the top ten hold more than 20%. As regards this clonotype: Antigen: not known.

Peripheral blood samples of roughly 10 milliliters were drawn from each donor. CDR3 length equals 12 residues. Germline V gene data show CDR1 as SNHLY and CDR2 as FYNNEI. Sequencing used blood. The receptor was isolated from a human donor in good health. V is TRBV2 and J is TRBJ2-4; possible D gene TRBD1, 5 bases. The DNA end lines up better with TRBJ2-7; the J call may be wrong. CDR3: CASRPGYHEQYF. In nucleotides, the CDR3 is TGTGCCAGCAGGCCAGGGTACCACGAGCAGTACTTC.